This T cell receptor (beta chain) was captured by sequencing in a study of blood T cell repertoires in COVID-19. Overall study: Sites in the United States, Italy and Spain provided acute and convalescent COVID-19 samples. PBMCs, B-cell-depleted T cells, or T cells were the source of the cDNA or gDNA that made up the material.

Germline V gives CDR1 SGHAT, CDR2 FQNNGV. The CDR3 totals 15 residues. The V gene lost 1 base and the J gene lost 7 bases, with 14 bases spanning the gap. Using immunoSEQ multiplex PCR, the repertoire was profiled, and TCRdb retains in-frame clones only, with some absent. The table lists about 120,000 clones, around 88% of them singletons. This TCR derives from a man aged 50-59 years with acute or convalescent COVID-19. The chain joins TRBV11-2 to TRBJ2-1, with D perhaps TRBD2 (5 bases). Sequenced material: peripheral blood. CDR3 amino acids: CASSLGASRGNEQFF. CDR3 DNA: TGTGCCAGCAGCTTAGGGGCGAGTCGGGGAAATGAGCAGTTCTTC. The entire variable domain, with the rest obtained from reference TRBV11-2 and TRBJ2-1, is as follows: EAGVAQSPRYKIIEKRQSVAFWCNPISGHATLYWYQQILGQGPKLLIQFQNNGVVDDSQLPKDRFSAERLKGVDSTLKIQPAKLEDSAVYLCASSLGASRGNEQFFGPGTRLTVL.